Listed below are T cell receptor beta chains from one sample, sequenced in a study of blood T cell repertoires in COVID-19. Clones were read by immunoSEQ multiplex PCR, and TCRdb kept only the in-frame ones, dropping some. The repertoire holds hundreds of thousands of clones, with around 89% as singletons. The sample taken for sequencing was peripheral blood. The receptors shown here come from a woman aged 30 to 39 with COVID-19, enrolled during active disease. Each CDR3 is given without its conserved first and last residue. Clone size is not always given. Where it is, it says once, few, many or a class for expanded clones.

J,size,V,CDR3
TRBJ1-2,.,TRBV19,ASKSQGAGYGYT
TRBJ2-1,.,TRBV24-1,ATSDPRGNEQF
TRBJ2-4,.,TRBV12-5,ASGFRNGGLAGVAKNIQY
TRBJ2-1,.,TRBV9,ASSYWGEGDEQF
TRBJ2-5,.,TRBV15,ATSRLRDRGRETQY
TRBJ1-3,.,TRBV13,ASRLSSAGARTIY
TRBJ2-5,once,TRBV28,ASQEGETQY
TRBJ2-3,.,TRBV24-1,ATSDPGTENTDTQY
TRBJ2-7,.,TRBV18,ASSIGTVGYEQY
TRBJ1-5,.,TRBV19,ASSPLPRGEQPQH
TRBJ1-2,.,TRBV12-3/TRBV12-4,ASSPDRGRGYT
TRBJ1-2,.,TRBV5-4,ASSWDTNYGYT
TRBJ1-5,.,TRBV29-1,SVGTAGGVQPQH
TRBJ1-1,.,TRBV4-3,ASSQDGVMNTEAF
TRBJ1-2,medium-sized,TRBV29-1,SIQEGSYGYT
TRBJ2-3,.,TRBV7-2,ASSLESGTQY
TRBJ2-1,.,TRBV5-6,ASSLLQGGGNEQF
TRBJ2-1,once,TRBV18,ASSPWRAGNEQF
TRBJ2-7,.,TRBV4-3,ASSPGQAYEQY